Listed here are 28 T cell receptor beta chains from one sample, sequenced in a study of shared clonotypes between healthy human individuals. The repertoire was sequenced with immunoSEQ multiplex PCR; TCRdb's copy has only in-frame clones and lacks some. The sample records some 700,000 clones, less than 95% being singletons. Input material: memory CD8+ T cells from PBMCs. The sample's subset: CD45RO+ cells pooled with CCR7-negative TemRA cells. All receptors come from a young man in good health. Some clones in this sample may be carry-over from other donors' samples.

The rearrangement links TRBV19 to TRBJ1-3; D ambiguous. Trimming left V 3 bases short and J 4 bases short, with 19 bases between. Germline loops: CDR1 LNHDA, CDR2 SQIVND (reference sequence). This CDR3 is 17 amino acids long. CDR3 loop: CASSILRRRGFGNTIYF. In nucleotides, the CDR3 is TGTGCCAGTAGTATCCTACGTCGGAGAGGGTTCGGAAACACCATATATTTT.

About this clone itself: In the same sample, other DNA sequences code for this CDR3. Here the CDR3 DNA reads TGTGCCAGCAGTTTATCTGGGTACACCGGGGAGCTGTTTTTT. Translated: CASSLSGYTGELFF. V gene TRBV28 combines with J gene TRBJ2-2; D uncertain. V lost 1 base and J 3 bases, leaving 6 bases between the germline ends. CDR3 size: 14 residues. CDR1 and CDR2 from the germline V gene are MDHEN and SYDVKM.

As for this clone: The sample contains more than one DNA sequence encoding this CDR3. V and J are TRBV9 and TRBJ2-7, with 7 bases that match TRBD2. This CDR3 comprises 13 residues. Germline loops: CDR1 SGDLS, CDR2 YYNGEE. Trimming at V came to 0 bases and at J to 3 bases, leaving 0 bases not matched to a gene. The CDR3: CASSVGGSYEQYF. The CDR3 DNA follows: TGTGCCAGCAGCGTAGGCGGGAGCTACGAGCAGTACTTC.

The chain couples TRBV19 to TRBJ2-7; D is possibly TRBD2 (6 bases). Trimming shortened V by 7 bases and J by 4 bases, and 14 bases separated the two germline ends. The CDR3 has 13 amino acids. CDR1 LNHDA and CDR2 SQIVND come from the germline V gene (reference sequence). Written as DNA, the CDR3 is TGTGCCAGTACCCCTTCGGAGGGATACGAGCAGTACTTC. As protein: CASTPSEGYEQYF.

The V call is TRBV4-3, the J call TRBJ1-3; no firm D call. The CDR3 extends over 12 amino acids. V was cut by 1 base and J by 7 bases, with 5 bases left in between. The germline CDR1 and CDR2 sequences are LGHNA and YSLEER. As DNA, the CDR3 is TGCGCCAGCAGCCAAGCGTCGAACACCATATATTTT. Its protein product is CASSQASNTIYF.

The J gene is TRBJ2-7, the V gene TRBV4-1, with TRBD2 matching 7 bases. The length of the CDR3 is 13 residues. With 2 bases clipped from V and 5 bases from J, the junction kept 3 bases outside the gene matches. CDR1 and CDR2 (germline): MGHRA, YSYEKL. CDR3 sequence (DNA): TGCGCCAGCAGCCAACTGGCGGGAGACGAGCAGTACTTC. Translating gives CASSQLAGDEQYF.

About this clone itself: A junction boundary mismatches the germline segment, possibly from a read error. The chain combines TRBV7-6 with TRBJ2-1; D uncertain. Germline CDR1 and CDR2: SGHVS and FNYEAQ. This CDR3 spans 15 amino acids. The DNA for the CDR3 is TGTGCCAGCAGCTTAGGGGTAACGGGTACCTCCAGCAAGGTCTTC. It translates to CASSLGVTGTSSKVF.

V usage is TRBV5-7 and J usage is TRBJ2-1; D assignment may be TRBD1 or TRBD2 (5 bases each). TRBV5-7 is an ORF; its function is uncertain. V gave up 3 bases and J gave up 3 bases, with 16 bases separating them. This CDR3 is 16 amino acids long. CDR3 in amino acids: CASSSSAEGRYNEQFF. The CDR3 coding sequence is TGTGCCAGCAGCTCCTCCGCAGAGGGACGCTACAATGAGCAGTTCTTC.

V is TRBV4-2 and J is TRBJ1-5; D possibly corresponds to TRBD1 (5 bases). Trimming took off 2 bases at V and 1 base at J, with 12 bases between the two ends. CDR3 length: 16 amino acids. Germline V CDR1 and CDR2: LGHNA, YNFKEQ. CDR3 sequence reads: CASSQRTRASNQPQHF. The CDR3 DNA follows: TGTGCCAGCAGCCAAAGGACCAGGGCGAGCAATCAGCCCCAGCATTTT.

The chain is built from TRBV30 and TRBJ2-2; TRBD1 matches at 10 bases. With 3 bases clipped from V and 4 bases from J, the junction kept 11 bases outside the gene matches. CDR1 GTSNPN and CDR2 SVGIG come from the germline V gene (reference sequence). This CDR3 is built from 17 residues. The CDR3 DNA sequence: TGTGCCTGGAGAGGTGGGACAGGGGTATGGGGCACCGGGGAGCTGTTTTTT. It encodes CAWRGGTGVWGTGELFF.

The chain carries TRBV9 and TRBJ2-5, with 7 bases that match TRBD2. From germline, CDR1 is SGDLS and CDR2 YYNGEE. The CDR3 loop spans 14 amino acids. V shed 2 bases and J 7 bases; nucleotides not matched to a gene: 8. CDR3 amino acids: CASSVESGRVTQYF. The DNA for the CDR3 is TGTGCCAGCAGCGTCGAGAGTGGGAGGGTGACCCAGTACTTC.

Here the CDR3 reads CASSFGTSYEQYF. The CDR3, as DNA: TGTGCCAGCAGCTTCGGGACTAGCTACGAGCAGTACTTC. V usage is TRBV5-4 and J usage is TRBJ2-7, with 8 bases matching TRBD2. The CDR3 sequence is 13 residues long. The J segment lost 3 bases and the V segment lost 2 bases, leaving 1 base of the junction unmatched. The germline gives CDR1 SGHNT, CDR2 YYREEE (reference sequence). The variable domain in full, completed from reference TRBV5-4 and TRBJ2-7, reads ETGVTQSPTHLIKTRGQQVTLRCSSQSGHNTVSWYQQALGQGPQFIFQYYREEENGRGNFPPRFSGLQFPNYSSELNVNALELDDSALYLCASSFGTSYEQYFGPGTRLTVT.

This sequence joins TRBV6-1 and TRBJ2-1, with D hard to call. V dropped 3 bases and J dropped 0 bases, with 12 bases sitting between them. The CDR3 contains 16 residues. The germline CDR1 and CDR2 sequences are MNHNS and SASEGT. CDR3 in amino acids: CASSDTRRSSYNEQFF. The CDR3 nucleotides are TGTGCCAGCAGTGATACACGGCGGAGCTCCTACAATGAGCAGTTCTTC.

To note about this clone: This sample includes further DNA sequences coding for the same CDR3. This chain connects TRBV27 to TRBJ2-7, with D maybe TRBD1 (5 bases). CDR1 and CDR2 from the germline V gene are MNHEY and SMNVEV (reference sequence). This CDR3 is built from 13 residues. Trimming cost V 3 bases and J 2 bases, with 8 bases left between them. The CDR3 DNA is TGTGCCAGCAGTTTGTCCAGGGCCTACGAGCAGTACTTC. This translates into CASSLSRAYEQYF.

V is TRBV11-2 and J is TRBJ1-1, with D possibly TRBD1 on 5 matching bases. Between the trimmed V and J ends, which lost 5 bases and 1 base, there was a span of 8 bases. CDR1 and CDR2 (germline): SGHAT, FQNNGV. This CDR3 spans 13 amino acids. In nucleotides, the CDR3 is TGTGCCAGCAGCAGCACAGGGAACACTGAAGCTTTCTTT. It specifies CASSSTGNTEAFF.

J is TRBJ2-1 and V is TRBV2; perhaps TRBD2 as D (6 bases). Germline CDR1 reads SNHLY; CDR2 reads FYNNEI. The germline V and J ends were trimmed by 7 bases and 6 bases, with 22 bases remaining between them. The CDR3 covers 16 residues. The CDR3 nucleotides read TGTGCCAGCATCACAACCCCCAATAGCGGTCCCAATGAGCAGTTCTTC. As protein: CASITTPNSGPNEQFF.

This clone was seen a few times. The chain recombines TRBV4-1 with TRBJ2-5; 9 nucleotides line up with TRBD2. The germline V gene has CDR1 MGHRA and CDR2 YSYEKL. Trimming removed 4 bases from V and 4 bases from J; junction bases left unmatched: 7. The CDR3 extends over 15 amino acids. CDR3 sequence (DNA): TGCGCCAGCAGCCCCAGGGAAGCGGGAGGAGAGACCCAGTACTTC. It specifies CASSPREAGGETQYF.

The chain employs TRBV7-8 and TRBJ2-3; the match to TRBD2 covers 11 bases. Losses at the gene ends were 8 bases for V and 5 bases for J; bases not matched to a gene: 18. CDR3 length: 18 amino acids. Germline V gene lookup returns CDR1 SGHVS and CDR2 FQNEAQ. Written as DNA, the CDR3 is TGTGCCAGCCCGGGGATACCGACTAGCGGGAAGGTTCGAGATACGCAGTATTTT. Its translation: CASPGIPTSGKVRDTQYF.

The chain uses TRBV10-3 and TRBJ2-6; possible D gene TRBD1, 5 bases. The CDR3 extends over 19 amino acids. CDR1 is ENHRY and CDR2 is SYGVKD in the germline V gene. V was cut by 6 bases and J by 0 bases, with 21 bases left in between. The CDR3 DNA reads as TGTGCCATCAGCCCTCCTCTGGACACTCGAGTCTCTGGGGCCAACGTCCTGACTTTC. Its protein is CAISPPLDTRVSGANVLTF.

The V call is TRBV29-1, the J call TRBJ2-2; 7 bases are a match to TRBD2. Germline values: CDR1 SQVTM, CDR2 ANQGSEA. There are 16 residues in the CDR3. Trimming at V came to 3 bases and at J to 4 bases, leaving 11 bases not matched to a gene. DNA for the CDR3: TGCAGCGTTGAGGGGGGGAACGGGATTAGCACCGGGGAGCTGTTTTTT. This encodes CSVEGGNGISTGELFF.

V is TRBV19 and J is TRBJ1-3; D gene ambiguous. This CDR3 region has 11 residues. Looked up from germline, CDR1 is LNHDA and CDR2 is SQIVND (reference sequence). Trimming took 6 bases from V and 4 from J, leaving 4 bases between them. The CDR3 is CASRGGNTIYF. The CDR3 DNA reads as TGTGCCAGTAGAGGAGGAAACACCATATATTTT. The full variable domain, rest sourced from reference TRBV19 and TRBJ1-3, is DGGITQSPKYLFRKEGQNVTLSCEQNLNHDAMYWYRQDPGQGLRLIYYSQIVNDFQKGDIAEGYSVSREKKESFPLTVTSAQKNPTAFYLCASRGGNTIYFGEGSWLTVV.

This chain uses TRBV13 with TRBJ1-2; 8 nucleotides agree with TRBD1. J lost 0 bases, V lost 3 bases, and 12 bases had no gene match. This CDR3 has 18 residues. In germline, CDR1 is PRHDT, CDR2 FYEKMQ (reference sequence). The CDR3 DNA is TGTGCCAGCAGCTTGATACGTCCACGGACAGGGTCTAACTATGGCTACACCTTC. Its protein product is CASSLIRPRTGSNYGYTF.

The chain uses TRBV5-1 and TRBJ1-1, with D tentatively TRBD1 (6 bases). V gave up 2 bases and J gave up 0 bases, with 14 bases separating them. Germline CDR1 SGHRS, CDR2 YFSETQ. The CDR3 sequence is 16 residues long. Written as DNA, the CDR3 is TGCGCCAGCAGCTTCACCAGGGGAGGTCTGAACACTGAAGCTTTCTTT. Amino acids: CASSFTRGGLNTEAFF.

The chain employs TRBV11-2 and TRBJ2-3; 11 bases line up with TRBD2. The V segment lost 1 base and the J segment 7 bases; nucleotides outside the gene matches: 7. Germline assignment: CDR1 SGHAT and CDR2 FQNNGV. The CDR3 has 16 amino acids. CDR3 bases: TGTGCCAGCAGCTTAGGGGGCCTAGCGGGAGGCAATACGCAGTATTTT. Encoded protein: CASSLGGLAGGNTQYF.

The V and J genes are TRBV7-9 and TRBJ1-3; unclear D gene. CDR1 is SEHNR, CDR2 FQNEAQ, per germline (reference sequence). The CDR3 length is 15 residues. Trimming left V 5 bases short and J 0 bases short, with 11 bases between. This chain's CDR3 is CASSPAGSSGNTIYF. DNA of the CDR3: TGTGCCAGCAGCCCGGCGGGGAGCTCTGGAAACACCATATATTTT.

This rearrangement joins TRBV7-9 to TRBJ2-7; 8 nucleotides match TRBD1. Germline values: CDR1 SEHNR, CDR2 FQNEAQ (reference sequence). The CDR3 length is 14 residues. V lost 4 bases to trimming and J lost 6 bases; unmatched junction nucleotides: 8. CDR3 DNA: TGTGCCAGCAGCTCCTCGACAGGGGAAGGCGAGCAGTACTTC. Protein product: CASSSSTGEGEQYF.

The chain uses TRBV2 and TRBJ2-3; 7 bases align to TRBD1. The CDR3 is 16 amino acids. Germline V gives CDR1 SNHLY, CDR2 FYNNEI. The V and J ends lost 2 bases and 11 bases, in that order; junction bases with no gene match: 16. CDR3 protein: CASSETGVSLDWGQYF. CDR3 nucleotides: TGTGCCAGCAGTGAAACAGGGGTTTCCCTAGACTGGGGGCAGTATTTT.

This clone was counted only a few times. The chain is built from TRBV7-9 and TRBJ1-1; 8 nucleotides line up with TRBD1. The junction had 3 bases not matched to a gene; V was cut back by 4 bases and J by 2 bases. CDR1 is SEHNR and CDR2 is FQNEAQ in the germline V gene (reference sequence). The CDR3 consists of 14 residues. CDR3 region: CASSSDRGNTEAFF. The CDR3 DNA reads TGTGCCAGCAGCTCCGACAGGGGCAACACTGAAGCTTTCTTT.